Below are 32 T cell receptor beta chains sequenced from a single sample in a study of control samples from healthy donors and cancer patients. The data were produced by immunoSEQ multiplex PCR, yet TCRdb's version contains in-frame clones alone and is incomplete. The profile shows about 130,000 clones, roughly 90% of them singletons. Sequencing was performed on blood. The receptors were gathered from a man aged 18 to 30 in good health.

This chain uses TRBV13 with TRBJ1-6, with D tentatively TRBD1 (6 bases). CDR1 and CDR2 (germline): PRHDT, FYEKMQ (reference sequence). This CDR3 is 15 amino acids long. The V and J ends lost 5 bases and 9 bases respectively, with 17 bases between them. CDR3: CASSPQGEGISPLHF. CDR3 nucleotides: TGTGCCAGCAGCCCACAGGGAGAGGGTATTTCACCCCTCCACTTT.

The genes are TRBV20-1 and TRBJ2-7; TRBD2 aligns across 7 bases. This CDR3 is built from 12 residues. In germline, CDR1 is DFQATT, CDR2 SNEGSKA (reference sequence). The junction had 3 bases not matched to a gene; V was cut back by 3 bases and J by 4 bases. The CDR3 spells CSASTGGYEQYF. In DNA, the CDR3 is TGCAGTGCTAGTACGGGGGGATACGAGCAGTACTTC.

This clone was picked up a small number of times. The chain uses TRBV29-1 and TRBJ1-3, with unresolved D. The V end lost 7 bases, the J end lost 0 bases, and 4 bases lay between the germline ends. This CDR3 spans 11 amino acids. The V gene's germline CDR1 is SQVTM and CDR2 ANQGSEA. As DNA, the CDR3 is TGCAGCGGGGCCTCTGGAAACACCATATATTTT. This translates into CSGASGNTIYF.

The chain couples TRBV5-4 to TRBJ2-1, with D possibly being TRBD1 or TRBD2 (7 bases each). The germline gives CDR1 SGHNT, CDR2 YYREEE (reference sequence). Trimming removed 2 bases at V and 10 bases at J, with 13 bases between. The CDR3 contains 13 residues. For the CDR3, the DNA is TGTGCCAGCAGCTTCAGGGGGGGGAAGGAGCAGTTCTTC. Its translation is CASSFRGGKEQFF. Full variable domain (outside the CDR3, taken from reference TRBV5-4 and TRBJ2-1): ETGVTQSPTHLIKTRGQQVTLRCSSQSGHNTVSWYQQALGQGPQFIFQYYREEENGRGNFPPRFSGLQFPNYSSELNVNALELDDSALYLCASSFRGGKEQFFGPGTRLTVL.

The chain carries TRBV14 and TRBJ2-3; D not resolved. Trimming stripped 6 bases from V and 0 bases from J, with 13 bases between. Germline CDR1 and CDR2: SGHDN and FVKESK. CDR3 size: 15 residues. Here the CDR3 DNA reads TGTGCCAGCAGGGGTAGCAGGTCTAGCACAGATACGCAGTATTTT. Translation gives CASRGSRSSTDTQYF.

V is TRBV7-9 and J is TRBJ1-2, with a tentative D call TRBD1 (6 bases). CDR1 SEHNR and CDR2 FQNEAQ come from the germline V gene (reference sequence). V was clipped by 1 base and J by 6 bases, with 9 bases between them. The CDR3 spans 13 residues. CDR3 nucleotides: TGTGCCAGCAGCTTAGACAGGGTGAATGGCTACACCTTC. Residues: CASSLDRVNGYTF. The whole variable domain, filled in from reference TRBV7-9 and TRBJ1-2, reads DTGVSQNPRHKITKRGQNVTFRCDPISEHNRLYWYRQTLGQGPEFLTYFQNEAQLEKSRLLSDRFSAERPKGSFSTLEIQRTEQGDSAMYLCASSLDRVNGYTFGSGTRLTVV.

This clone was counted once. In DNA form, the CDR3 reads TGTGCCAGCAGTGAAGCGCTGGGGCGCAATCAGCCCCAGCATTTT. Its protein product is CASSEALGRNQPQHF. The chain links TRBV2 to TRBJ1-5; tentative D call: TRBD1 (5 bases). The CDR3 sequence is 15 residues long. Germline CDR1 is SNHLY and CDR2 is FYNNEI. Trimming left V 0 bases short and J 2 bases short, with 8 bases between.

The V and J genes are TRBV4-1 and TRBJ2-2; the D gene could be TRBD1 or TRBD2 (6 bases each). The V end was cut by 1 base, the J end by 2 bases, with 14 bases between. The CDR3 length is 17 residues. Germline CDR1 reads MGHRA; CDR2 reads YSYEKL. CDR3 coding DNA: TGCGCCAGCAGCCAAGTCTTTTGGGGGGCCAACACCGGGGAGCTGTTTTTT. It translates to CASSQVFWGANTGELFF.

The chain combines TRBV6-5 with TRBJ1-1, with 8 positions matching TRBD1. Trimming cost V 0 bases and J 5 bases; bases outside gene matches: 5. The CDR3 loop spans 15 amino acids. Per the germline V gene, CDR1 is MNHEY and CDR2 is SVGAGI. CDR3 nucleotides: TGTGCCAGCAGTTACTCCCGGACAGGGAGGACTGAAGCTTTCTTT. It translates to CASSYSRTGRTEAFF.

The chain couples TRBV28 to TRBJ1-1; weak D call: TRBD1 (5 bases). CDR1 and CDR2 from the germline V gene are MDHEN and SYDVKM. CDR3 length equals 14 residues. Trimming cost V 10 bases and J 11 bases, with 26 bases left between them. CDR3 nucleotide sequence: TGTGCCACCAAAGGAGGGACTGCTAGAAGTATGGCTTTCTTT. This translates into CATKGGTARSMAFF.

This chain connects TRBV7-9 to TRBJ2-7; D is perhaps TRBD2 (6 bases). The CDR3 contains 12 residues. CDR1 SEHNR and CDR2 FQNEAQ come from the germline V gene (reference sequence). The V end lost 6 bases, the J end lost 6 bases, and 12 bases lay between the germline ends. CDR3 in amino acids: CASSLEGREQYF. The CDR3 coding sequence is TGTGCCAGCAGTCTGGAGGGGCGCGAGCAGTACTTC.

The DNA for the CDR3 is TGTGCCACCAGCAGAGAAAATCAGCCCCAGCATTTT. Protein: CATSRENQPQHF. The chain joins TRBV15 to TRBJ1-5; D is uncertain. From germline, CDR1 is LNHNV and CDR2 YYDKDF (reference sequence). Between the trimmed V and J ends, which lost 0 bases and 4 bases, there was a span of 1 base. This CDR3 has 12 residues. Filled out from reference TRBV15 and TRBJ1-5, the complete variable domain reads DAMVIQNPRYQVTQFGKPVTLSCSQTLNHNVMYWYQQKSSQAPKLLFHYYDKDFNNEADTPDNFQSRRPNTSFCFLDIRSPGLGDTAMYLCATSRENQPQHFGDGTRLSIL.

This chain joins TRBV7-9 and TRBJ2-3; D is ambiguous. Trimming removed 1 base from V and 2 bases from J, with 10 bases in between. CDR1 SEHNR and CDR2 FQNEAQ come from the germline V gene (reference sequence). CDR3 length equals 15 residues. The CDR3 coding sequence is TGTGCCAGCAGCTTAGGGAACGGCTTCACAGATACGCAGTATTTT. The encoded protein is CASSLGNGFTDTQYF.

The CDR3 DNA sequence: TGTGCCAGCAGCTTCCTGGGGGCGGTCAATGAGCAGTTCTTC. Its protein product is CASSFLGAVNEQFF. V is TRBV7-9 and J is TRBJ2-1, with D perhaps TRBD1 (6 bases). From germline, CDR1 is SEHNR and CDR2 FQNEAQ (reference sequence). The CDR3 runs 14 residues. V was shortened by 3 bases and J by 6 bases, with 12 bases between the two germline ends.

The chain recombines TRBV28 with TRBJ2-3, with TRBD2 identical over 10 bases. V gave up 11 bases and J gave up 8 bases; unmatched junction bases: 13. CDR3 length equals 14 residues. The germline V gene encodes CDR1 MDHEN and CDR2 SYDVKM. The CDR3 sequence: CACKPGTSAGTQYF. As DNA, the CDR3 is TGTGCCTGTAAGCCCGGGACTAGCGCCGGTACGCAGTATTTT.

The rearrangement uses TRBV19 and TRBJ1-1, with D uncertain. Trimming took 3 bases from V and 5 from J, leaving 10 bases between them. This CDR3 has 13 amino acids. Germline V lookup: CDR1 LNHDA, CDR2 SQIVND (reference sequence). The CDR3 nucleotides read TGTGCCAGTAGTATGGGAATGTTTACTGAAGCTTTCTTT. It codes for CASSMGMFTEAFF.

The CDR3 nucleotides are TGCGCCAGCAGCCAGCAAGACTCCTACGAGCAGTACTTC. Protein sequence: CASSQQDSYEQYF. The chain employs TRBV4-1 and TRBJ2-7; D ambiguous. Between the trimmed V and J ends, which lost 3 bases and 0 bases, there was a span of 6 bases. The CDR3 has 13 amino acids. The germline gives CDR1 MGHRA, CDR2 YSYEKL.

This clone was detected a few times. The V call is TRBV30, the J call TRBJ1-3, with 12 bases aligning to TRBD1. Unmatched junction bases numbered 17, after V lost 4 bases and J lost 4 bases. The CDR3 loop spans 19 amino acids. CDR1 and CDR2 (germline): GTSNPN, SVGIG (reference sequence). CDR3 loop: CAWKLRGDRGLHDGNTIYF. The DNA for the CDR3 is TGTGCCTGGAAATTAAGAGGGGACAGGGGGCTTCACGACGGAAACACCATATATTTT.

The chain couples TRBV29-1 to TRBJ2-4, with 9 bases aligning to TRBD1. The trim removed 0 bases at V and 8 bases at J, leaving 8 bases unmatched. This CDR3 has 15 residues. The germline V gene encodes CDR1 SQVTM and CDR2 ANQGSEA. The CDR3 reads CSVEDPGTGSYIQYF. The CDR3 DNA reads as TGCAGCGTTGAAGACCCGGGGACAGGGTCTTACATTCAGTACTTC.

The chain uses TRBV19 and TRBJ1-4; a possible D gene is TRBD1 (5 bases). Trimming removed 7 bases from V and 8 bases from J, with 17 bases in between. CDR3 size: 14 residues. The germline gives CDR1 LNHDA, CDR2 SQIVND (reference sequence). DNA of the CDR3: TGTGCCAGTACCCCACAAGGCTCAGGGGAAAAACTGTTTTTT. Protein product: CASTPQGSGEKLFF.

The chain has TRBV11-2 and TRBJ1-6; D might be TRBD1 (6 bases). The ends were cut back, 1 base at V and 5 bases at J, with 9 bases in the middle. CDR3 length: 15 amino acids. Germline CDR1 is SGHAT and CDR2 is FQNNGV. Here the CDR3 DNA reads TGTGCCAGCAGCTTAGGACAGGTGAATAATTCACCCCTCCACTTT. Its translation is CASSLGQVNNSPLHF.

DNA of the CDR3: TGTGCCAGCAGCTCCCACCCCCCTATAGCGGGAGGTTCCAATGAGCAGTTCTTC. Protein product: CASSSHPPIAGGSNEQFF. The chain uses TRBV7-3 and TRBJ2-1; TRBD2 matches at 10 bases. Germline V gene sequence: CDR1 SGHTA, CDR2 FQGTGA. The CDR3 consists of 18 residues. The J segment lost 6 bases and the V segment lost 4 bases, leaving 15 bases of the junction unmatched.

The gene calls are TRBV7-9 and TRBJ2-1; 10 bases map to TRBD2. The CDR3 runs 17 residues. Germline V CDR1 and CDR2: SEHNR, FQNEAQ (reference sequence). V lost 2 bases, J lost 4 bases, and 8 bases stayed unmatched. The CDR3 sequence is CASSLLSGTSVYNEQFF. CDR3 nucleotide sequence: TGTGCCAGCAGCTTATTAAGTGGGACTAGCGTATACAATGAGCAGTTCTTC.

V gene TRBV28 combines with J gene TRBJ2-3; D gene ambiguous. The CDR3 covers 13 residues. V lost 6 bases to trimming and J lost 0 bases, with 7 bases between them. Per the germline V gene, CDR1 is MDHEN and CDR2 is SYDVKM. The CDR3 sequence: CASSKTSTDTQYF. The DNA for the CDR3 is TGTGCCAGCAGCAAGACTAGCACAGATACGCAGTATTTT.

The gene calls are TRBV5-1 and TRBJ1-6; a possible D gene is TRBD1 (5 bases). V shed 4 bases and J shed 7 bases, with 15 bases lying between them. The CDR3 runs 15 residues. Germline lookup yields CDR1 SGHRS and CDR2 YFSETQ. The CDR3 nucleotides are TGCGCCAGCAGCCACGACGGGGGGGACAATTCACCCCTCCACTTT. It specifies CASSHDGGDNSPLHF.

The V and J genes are TRBV3-1 (or the pseudogene TRBV3-2) and TRBJ2-1; perhaps TRBD2 as D (5 bases). The CDR3 is made up of 14 amino acids. V was clipped by 3 bases and J by 2 bases, with 8 bases between them. Germline CDR1 is LGHDT and CDR2 is YNNKEL (reference sequence). The DNA for the CDR3 is TGTGCCAGCAGCCAGGAACTAGCCTACAATGAGCAGTTCTTC. It translates to CASSQELAYNEQFF.

J is TRBJ2-7 and V is TRBV3-1 (or the pseudogene TRBV3-2); 7 nucleotides match TRBD2. CDR1 is LGHDT, CDR2 YNNKEL, per germline (reference sequence). V lost 0 bases to trimming and J lost 4 bases; unmatched junction nucleotides: 15. CDR3 length equals 18 residues. The CDR3 DNA follows: TGTGCCAGCAGCCAAGAGAAAGAGGGAGGGCCCCGGGCTTACGAGCAGTACGTC. This codes for CASSQEKEGGPRAYEQYV.

This chain joins TRBV30 and TRBJ1-4; D unclear. The V end lost 0 bases, the J end lost 10 bases, and 9 bases lay between the germline ends. Germline V gene lookup returns CDR1 GTSNPN and CDR2 SVGIG (reference sequence). The CDR3 sequence is 12 residues long. CDR3: CAWSVKVGKLFF. The DNA of the CDR3 is TGTGCCTGGAGTGTCAAGGTCGGAAAACTGTTTTTT.

The chain links TRBV19 to TRBJ2-5, with TRBD2 identical over 10 bases. V shed 6 bases, J shed 4 bases, and the junction held 8 bases outside the gene matches. This CDR3 spans 15 amino acids. The germline gives CDR1 LNHDA, CDR2 SQIVND (reference sequence). CDR3 in amino acids: CASSQTSGDRETQYF. The CDR3 nucleotides are TGTGCCAGTAGCCAAACTAGCGGGGATCGAGAGACCCAGTACTTC.

CDR3 in DNA: TGTGCCAGCAGCCTCTCCGGTGGTCAGCCCCAGCATTTT. Its protein is CASSLSGGQPQHF. The chain combines TRBV14 with TRBJ1-5; D uncertain. This CDR3 comprises 13 residues. V lost 4 bases to trimming and J lost 6 bases, with 10 bases between them. CDR1 and CDR2 from the germline V gene are SGHDN and FVKESK.

This sequence joins TRBV6-2 or TRBV6-3 and TRBJ1-5; D gene uncertain. CDR1 and CDR2 (germline): MNHEY, SVGEGT. V was pared by 2 bases and J by 0 bases, with 14 bases between. The CDR3 spans 17 residues. CDR3 DNA sequence: TGTGCCAGCAGTTACCTTAACGCGGGGTATAGCAATCAGCCCCAGCATTTT. Its translation: CASSYLNAGYSNQPQHF.

The gene calls are TRBV5-6 and TRBJ2-5, with TRBD2 matching over 8 bases. The CDR3 is 13 residues long. V lost 4 bases and J lost 5; bases outside the gene matches: 4. Germline loops: CDR1 SGHDT, CDR2 YYEEEE. The CDR3 DNA sequence: TGTGCCAGCAGCCCGGGGGGGCACGAGACCCAGTACTTC. Translated, it gives CASSPGGHETQYF.